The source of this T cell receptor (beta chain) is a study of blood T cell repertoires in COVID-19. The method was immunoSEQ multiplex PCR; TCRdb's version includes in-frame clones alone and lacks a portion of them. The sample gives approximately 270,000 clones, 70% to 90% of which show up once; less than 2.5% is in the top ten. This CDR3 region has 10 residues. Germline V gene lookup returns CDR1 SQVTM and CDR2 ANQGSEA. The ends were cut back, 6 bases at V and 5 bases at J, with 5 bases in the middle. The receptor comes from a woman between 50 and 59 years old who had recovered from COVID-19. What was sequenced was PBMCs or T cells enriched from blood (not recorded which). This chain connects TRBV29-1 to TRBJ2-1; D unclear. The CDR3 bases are TGCAGCGTAGACAACAATGAGCAGTTCTTC. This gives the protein CSVDNNEQFF.